The rows below give T cell receptor beta chains drawn from one sample of a study of T cell responses to AZD1222 COVID-19 vaccine. Sequencing used immunoSEQ multiplex PCR; TCRdb keeps in-frame clones, though not all of them. The sample holds about 220,000 clones, roughly 91% seen once. Sequenced here: peripheral blood, sampled on day 0 of MenACWY control vaccination. These receptor sequences come from an adult in good health. CDR3s include the opening cysteine and the closing phenylalanine or tryptophan. A D gene is named only where the DNA matches it firmly.

V gene: TRBV7-9
D gene: -
J gene: TRBJ1-1
CDR3 protein: CASSLVAVNTEAFF

V gene: TRBV5-1
D gene: TRBD1
J gene: TRBJ1-6
CDR3 protein: CASSWTGTGDSPLHF

V gene: TRBV6-5
D gene: TRBD1
J gene: TRBJ2-2
CDR3 protein: CASLTGGLTGELFF

V gene: TRBV9
D gene: TRBD2
J gene: TRBJ2-2
CDR3 protein: CASSVPPGGGANTGELFF

V gene: TRBV16
D gene: TRBD1
J gene: TRBJ2-5
CDR3 protein: CASSRMTGGVETQYF

V gene: TRBV7-9
D gene: -
J gene: TRBJ2-6
CDR3 protein: CASSSPGANVLTF

V gene: TRBV19
D gene: -
J gene: TRBJ1-5
CDR3 protein: CASSSPSRGYQPQHF

V gene: TRBV15
D gene: TRBD1
J gene: TRBJ1-5
CDR3 protein: CATGQDGNQPQHF

V gene: TRBV5-1
D gene: -
J gene: TRBJ1-5
CDR3 protein: CASSLDSGSNQPQHF

V gene: TRBV6-9
D gene: -
J gene: TRBJ1-1
CDR3 protein: CASSGPGRVTPSDEAFF

V gene: TRBV15
D gene: -
J gene: TRBJ1-3
CDR3 protein: CATSRASSGNTIYF

V gene: TRBV7-9
D gene: -
J gene: TRBJ1-1
CDR3 protein: CASSQQSTEAFF

V gene: TRBV18
D gene: TRBD2
J gene: TRBJ2-1
CDR3 protein: CASSPPSGEPYNEQFF

V gene: TRBV20-1
D gene: -
J gene: TRBJ1-1
CDR3 protein: CSARDKDRAFF

V gene: TRBV19
D gene: -
J gene: TRBJ1-5
CDR3 protein: CASSWSWNQPQHF

V gene: TRBV6-2/TRBV6-3
D gene: -
J gene: TRBJ2-7
CDR3 protein: CASSYLGEQYF

V gene: TRBV7-3
D gene: -
J gene: TRBJ1-5
CDR3 protein: CASSSRVGIRSNQPQHF

V gene: TRBV6-2/TRBV6-3
D gene: -
J gene: TRBJ1-5
CDR3 protein: CASSYYGGGGNQPQHF

V gene: TRBV6-5
D gene: -
J gene: TRBJ1-4
CDR3 protein: CAGRGGGGEKLFF

V gene: TRBV5-1
D gene: -
J gene: TRBJ2-1
CDR3 protein: CASSLVPFNQGNEQFF

V gene: TRBV5-6
D gene: -
J gene: TRBJ2-5
CDR3 protein: CASSLGQRETQYF

V gene: TRBV28
D gene: TRBD2
J gene: TRBJ2-1
CDR3 protein: CASSSSGGLDEQFF

V gene: TRBV3-1/TRBV3-2
D gene: -
J gene: TRBJ1-2
CDR3 protein: CASSPGQSGYTF

V gene: TRBV5-6
D gene: -
J gene: TRBJ2-7
CDR3 protein: CASSLGGEQYF

V gene: TRBV6-5
D gene: -
J gene: TRBJ1-1
CDR3 protein: CASSRSSRGKAFF

V gene: TRBV7-9
D gene: -
J gene: TRBJ1-2
CDR3 protein: CASSRKTGGYGYTF

V gene: TRBV7-2
D gene: TRBD1
J gene: TRBJ2-7
CDR3 protein: CASSLARTGFSYEQYF

V gene: TRBV7-2
D gene: -
J gene: TRBJ2-1
CDR3 protein: CASSRRIGANEQFF

V gene: TRBV5-1
D gene: -
J gene: TRBJ1-2
CDR3 protein: CASSKDLQDLSYGYTF

V gene: TRBV7-2
D gene: TRBD2
J gene: TRBJ2-3
CDR3 protein: CASSFPSSGGATDTQYF

V gene: TRBV5-1
D gene: -
J gene: TRBJ1-1
CDR3 protein: CASSLAGRGTEAFF

V gene: TRBV27
D gene: TRBD1
J gene: TRBJ1-2
CDR3 protein: CASRGSTGDYGYTF

V gene: TRBV18
D gene: -
J gene: TRBJ1-1
CDR3 protein: CASSPLDSRAFF

V gene: TRBV2
D gene: -
J gene: TRBJ2-7
CDR3 protein: CASRNSGISYEQYF

V gene: TRBV7-9
D gene: TRBD1
J gene: TRBJ1-3
CDR3 protein: CASSSGRTGGRGNTIYF

V gene: TRBV7-3
D gene: -
J gene: TRBJ1-6
CDR3 protein: CASSRDLNSPLHF

V gene: TRBV7-9
D gene: TRBD1
J gene: TRBJ1-4
CDR3 protein: CASSLAGGRTNEKLFF

V gene: TRBV5-6
D gene: TRBD2
J gene: TRBJ2-1
CDR3 protein: CASSSLAGGGPYNEQFF

V gene: TRBV7-2
D gene: -
J gene: TRBJ1-5
CDR3 protein: CASSLVESNQPQHF

V gene: TRBV10-3
D gene: TRBD1
J gene: TRBJ1-2
CDR3 protein: CAVAPQGAHGYTF

V gene: TRBV7-9
D gene: TRBD1
J gene: TRBJ2-7
CDR3 protein: CASSSGQGGIEQYF

V gene: TRBV7-2
D gene: -
J gene: TRBJ1-5
CDR3 protein: CASSPKWGVTSNQPQHF

V gene: TRBV5-1
D gene: -
J gene: TRBJ1-4
CDR3 protein: CASSFGQPNEKLFF

V gene: TRBV5-4
D gene: -
J gene: TRBJ2-1
CDR3 protein: CASSLTGTAYNEQFF

V gene: TRBV2
D gene: -
J gene: TRBJ2-2
CDR3 protein: CASSKQDGELFF